Included here is one T cell receptor (beta chain) sequence, with context. What it binds is not known. TCRdb's copy holds only in-frame clones and misses some; the assay was immunoSEQ multiplex PCR. The repertoire consists of 66,000 or so clones, with just under 75% occurring once and the leading ten covering 2.2%. V lost 0 bases and J 2 bases, leaving 10 bases between the germline ends. CDR1 and CDR2 from the germline V gene are SGHRS and YFSETQ. The CDR3 is 15 amino acids. Having been cultured for around ten days, the cells underwent CD4+ T cell isolation. Each participant received a vaccine that was either BNT162b2 or mRNA-1273, given as two doses. The healthy vaccine recipients, who had no prior SARS-CoV-2 infection, showed negative nucleocapsid antibodies. The sample originates from a study of vaccination effects on CD4 cells after COVID-19.

This sequence originates from a human donor who received a COVID-19 vaccine. The sample was CD4+ T cells from PBMCs cultured without peptide, taken after COVID-19 vaccination. The chain recombines TRBV5-1 with TRBJ2-3, with TRBD1 as a possible D gene (6 bases). As DNA, the CDR3 is TGCGCCAGCAGCTTGGTGGCAGGGGCCACAGATACGCAGTATTTT. Its protein product is CASSLVAGATDTQYF.